These T cell receptor beta chains were read from a single sample in a study of human T cells and chemical hapten exposure. In TCRdb, the RACE reads were re-called with MiXCR into one record per CDR3 protein. Altogether around 330,000 distinct CDR3 sequences are present, around 5% being singletons, with the ten largest covering about 7.7%. The sequenced sample was whole blood, obtained in connection with sensitization to the hapten diphenylcyclopropenone (DPC). The source of these receptors is a woman aged 18-35 years with alopecia areata. Some clones in this sample may be carry-over from other donors' samples. CDR3s include the opening cysteine and the closing phenylalanine or tryptophan. The D gene is left open where the match is weak. Not all rows give a size; the values are once, few, many and, for expanded clones, a class.

j_call v_call clone_size d_call cdr3_aa cdr3_nt
TRBJ2-3 TRBV5-4 . TRBD1 CASSSQGAADTQYF TGTGCCAGCAGCTCTCAGGGGGCCGCAGATACGCAGTATTTT
TRBJ1-1 TRBV7-2 . . CASSLNREWTEAFF TGTGCCAGCAGCCTCAACAGGGAATGGACTGAAGCTTTCTTT
TRBJ1-5 TRBV7-8 . . CASSLEAGYQPQHF TGTGCCAGCAGCTTAGAGGCAGGGTATCAGCCCCAGCATTTT
TRBJ2-2 TRBV29-1 many TRBD1 CSVDKGTGGFNTGELFF TGCAGCGTTGATAAAGGGACAGGGGGATTTAACACCGGGGAGCTGTTTTTT
TRBJ1-1 TRBV6-5 many . CAINLRDGPLLF TGTGCCATCAACCTCCGGGACGGACCTCTCCTCTTT
TRBJ2-6 TRBV5-6 few . CASSLSGITNVLTF TGTGCCAGCAGCTTGAGCGGCATTACCAACGTCCTGACTTTC
TRBJ2-3 TRBV12-3/TRBV12-4 many TRBD2 CASSFGPSGGALDTQYF TGTGCCAGCAGTTTCGGTCCTAGCGGGGGGGCGTTAGATACGCAGTATTTT
TRBJ1-2 TRBV5-1 . . CASRPPGTEVTVGYTF TGCGCCAGCAGACCACCCGGCACGGAGGTTACTGTTGGCTACACCTTC
TRBJ1-5 TRBV2 few . CATGTDHNQPQHF TGTGCCACCGGGACCGATCACAATCAGCCCCAGCATTTT
TRBJ1-5 TRBV5-1 many TRBD1 CASSYTGGAGQPQHF TGCGCCAGCAGTTATACAGGGGGCGCGGGTCAGCCCCAGCATTTT
TRBJ2-3 TRBV18 few TRBD1 CASSPFGTGGTDTQYF TGTGCCAGCTCACCATTTGGCACAGGGGGAACAGATACGCAGTATTTT
TRBJ1-2 TRBV7-2 . TRBD1 CASSLKGGQFNYGYTF TGTGCCAGCAGCTTAAAGGGGGGACAGTTCAACTATGGCTACACCTTC
TRBJ1-2 TRBV7-3 . . CASSAGGGSHGYTF TGTGCCAGCAGCGCCGGTGGGGGTTCGCATGGCTACACCTTC
TRBJ2-6 TRBV7-6 few . CASSQLRRGEASGANVLTF TGTGCCAGCAGCCAGCTCCGACGCGGAGAGGCCTCTGGGGCCAACGTCCTGACTTTC
TRBJ1-5 TRBV6-2/TRBV6-3 many TRBD1 CASRYGTGRNQPQHF TGTGCCAGCAGGTACGGGACAGGGCGCAATCAGCCCCAGCATTTT
TRBJ2-5 TRBV6-2/TRBV6-3 few . CASTPAGTEETQYF TGTGCCAGCACTCCGGCGGGGACTGAAGAGACCCAGTACTTC
TRBJ1-5 TRBV6-2/TRBV6-3 few TRBD1 CASSYSRLQGASNQPQHF TGTGCCAGCAGTTACTCGAGGCTCCAGGGGGCAAGCAATCAGCCCCAGCATTTT
TRBJ2-3 TRBV7-2 many . CASSLARQTDTQYF TGTGCCAGCAGCTTAGCCCGACAAACAGATACGCAGTATTTT
TRBJ2-3 TRBV14 few TRBD1 CASSQGDRAYTDTQYF TGTGCCAGCAGCCAAGGGGACAGAGCCTACACAGATACGCAGTATTTT
TRBJ1-5 TRBV12-5 many . CASSGDGQPQHF TGTGCTAGTTCCGGGGACGGTCAGCCCCAGCATTTT
TRBJ2-3 TRBV28 . . CASSPIGTGDTDTQYF TGTGCCAGCAGCCCGATTGGCACGGGTGACACAGATACGCAGTATTTT
TRBJ1-1 TRBV5-1 many . CASTLGTQNTEAFF TGCGCCAGCACCCTGGGGACCCAGAACACTGAAGCTTTCTTT
TRBJ2-5 TRBV7-9 many . CASSPLSMKETQYF TGTGCCAGCAGCCCTTTATCGATGAAAGAGACCCAGTACTTC
TRBJ1-4 TRBV7-2 few . CASSLEGRWNEKLFF TGTGCCAGCAGCTTAGAGGGACGGTGGAATGAAAAACTGTTTTTT
TRBJ1-1 TRBV6-4 few . CASRWTDSTEAFF TGTGCCAGCAGGTGGACAGATTCCACTGAAGCTTTCTTT
TRBJ2-5 TRBV6-2/TRBV6-3 many . CASSYLDDGAYQETQYF TGTGCCAGCAGTTACTTAGATGACGGTGCCTACCAAGAGACCCAGTACTTC
TRBJ2-6 TRBV4-3 few . CASTDLTKGGGANVLTF TGCGCCAGCACCGATCTTACAAAGGGGGGAGGGGCCAACGTCCTGACTTTC
TRBJ1-5 TRBV2 few . CASTEGLSNQPQHF TGTGCCAGCACCGAAGGACTGAGCAATCAGCCCCAGCATTTT
TRBJ1-6 TRBV7-9 few . CASSSPALGRNSPLHF TGTGCCAGCAGCTCCCCCGCTCTAGGCCGTAATTCACCCCTCCACTTT
TRBJ2-3 TRBV7-2 few TRBD1 CASSFRGQVTDTQYF TGTGCCAGCAGCTTTAGGGGGCAGGTCACAGATACGCAGTATTTT
TRBJ2-1 TRBV7-3 many . CASSLGFGGWEQFF TGTGCCAGCAGCTTAGGGTTCGGGGGCTGGGAGCAGTTCTTC
TRBJ2-3 TRBV5-4 few . CASSLLNPSTDTQYF TGTGCCAGCAGCTTACTTAACCCTAGCACAGATACGCAGTATTTT
TRBJ2-3 TRBV7-2 many TRBD2 CASSPRMGGGTTDTQYF TGTGCCAGCAGCCCCCGGATGGGCGGGGGGACCACAGATACGCAGTATTTT
TRBJ2-3 TRBV29-1 many . CSVVPRTSTDTQYF TGCAGCGTTGTGCCCAGAACTAGCACAGATACGCAGTATTTT